This passage covers 24 T cell receptor beta chains from one sample sequenced in a study of blood T cell repertoires in COVID-19. Only in-frame clones appear in the TCRdb table, and some are missing; sequencing was by immunoSEQ multiplex PCR. The sample lists roughly 500,000 clones, approximately 85% occurring once. The sequenced material came from peripheral blood. These receptors all stem from a human donor in a cohort sampled during active COVID-19.

This clone occurred a few times. The CDR3 region has the DNA TGTGCCAGCAGCCGCTTTACAGGGCTAGGCAATGAGCAGTTCTTC. Protein product: CASSRFTGLGNEQFF. The J gene is TRBJ2-1, the V gene TRBV14, with a weak D call TRBD1 (6 bases). Germline V CDR1 and CDR2: SGHDN, FVKESK. V lost 4 bases and J lost 6, with 16 bases in between. The CDR3 extends over 15 amino acids.

The gene calls are TRBV30 and TRBJ1-3; a weak D match, TRBD1 (5 bases). The CDR3 has 13 residues. From germline, CDR1 is GTSNPN and CDR2 SVGIG (reference sequence). Trimming left V 2 bases short and J 5 bases short, with 10 bases between. Here the CDR3 reads CAWSTTGRNTIYF. DNA for the CDR3: TGTGCCTGGAGTACTACAGGTCGAAACACCATATATTTT.

This clone was found once. The rearrangement uses TRBV10-3 and TRBJ2-1, with D possibly TRBD1 on 6 matching bases. Germline V CDR1 and CDR2: ENHRY, SYGVKD. The V end lost 7 bases, the J end lost 8 bases, and 21 bases lay between the germline ends. The CDR3 runs 15 residues. The CDR3 is CAINFDDNEGDEQFF. CDR3 coding DNA: TGTGCCATCAATTTCGACGACAACGAGGGGGATGAGCAGTTCTTC.

The rearrangement uses TRBV5-4 and TRBJ2-1, with 10 bases that match TRBD1. CDR3 length equals 14 residues. The J segment lost 6 bases and the V segment lost 4 bases, leaving 4 bases of the junction unmatched. Germline assignment: CDR1 SGHNT and CDR2 YYREEE (reference sequence). The CDR3 DNA is TGTGCCAGCAGCCCCGGGACAGGGGTCAATGAGCAGTTCTTC. This sequence encodes CASSPGTGVNEQFF. The full variable domain, rest sourced from reference TRBV5-4 and TRBJ2-1, is ETGVTQSPTHLIKTRGQQVTLRCSSQSGHNTVSWYQQALGQGPQFIFQYYREEENGRGNFPPRFSGLQFPNYSSELNVNALELDDSALYLCASSPGTGVNEQFFGPGTRLTVL.

This chain joins TRBV7-8 and TRBJ2-7; perhaps TRBD1 as D (6 bases). The germline V gene has CDR1 SGHVS and CDR2 FQNEAQ. The V end lost 1 base, the J end lost 6 bases, and 7 bases lay between the germline ends. The CDR3 contains 12 residues. The CDR3 loop is CASSLGTVEQYF. CDR3 DNA: TGTGCCAGCAGCTTAGGGACAGTCGAGCAGTACTTC.

The V and J genes are TRBV7-2 and TRBJ2-7, with 9 bases identical to TRBD2. The CDR3 covers 15 residues. Trimming at V came to 0 bases and at J to 6 bases, leaving 6 bases not matched to a gene. Germline V gene lookup returns CDR1 SGHTA and CDR2 FQGNSA. The CDR3 DNA follows: TGTGCCAGCAGCTTAGCGGTTGGCGGGAGGGGCGAGCAGTACTTC. It specifies CASSLAVGGRGEQYF.

The chain is built from TRBV12-3 or TRBV12-4 and TRBJ2-1, with D maybe TRBD2 (6 bases). There are 13 residues in the CDR3. Trimming removed 6 bases from V and 4 bases from J, with 10 bases in between. The CDR3 region is CASRPGLYNEQFF. DNA of the CDR3: TGTGCCAGCAGACCGGGACTGTACAATGAGCAGTTCTTC.

The sample holds one count of this clone. The chain has TRBV28 and TRBJ1-2; TRBD1 aligns across 7 bases. Germline V gene sequence: CDR1 MDHEN, CDR2 SYDVKM. This CDR3 is 13 amino acids long. V was pared by 5 bases and J by 9 bases, with 9 bases of the junction left unmatched. Written as DNA, the CDR3 is TGTGCCAGCAGTCCCCCAGGGACAGTAAGCTACACCTTC. It encodes CASSPPGTVSYTF.

V gene TRBV5-6 combines with J gene TRBJ2-1, with D possibly being TRBD1 (6 bases). The CDR3 has 14 residues. From germline, CDR1 is SGHDT and CDR2 YYEEEE. V was clipped by 4 bases and J by 9 bases, with 17 bases between them. CDR3 sequence: CASSLVQGKGEQFF. DNA for the CDR3: TGTGCCAGCAGCCTAGTACAGGGTAAAGGTGAGCAGTTCTTC.

This clone was seen only a few times. The chain combines TRBV5-4 with TRBJ1-3; tentative D call: TRBD1 (6 bases). CDR1 and CDR2 from the germline V gene are SGHNT and YYREEE (reference sequence). The CDR3 totals 16 residues. With 5 bases removed from V and 4 bases from J, the gap between germline ends came to 19 bases. The CDR3 loop reads CASSSLNRVEGNTIYF. In DNA form, the CDR3 reads TGTGCCAGCAGTTCCCTAAACAGGGTGGAGGGAAACACCATATATTTT.

J is TRBJ2-2 and V is TRBV5-5, with 10 positions matching TRBD1. This CDR3 comprises 17 residues. The J segment lost 5 bases and the V segment lost 3 bases, leaving 10 bases of the junction unmatched. Germline V gene data show CDR1 as SGHKS and CDR2 as YYEKEE (reference sequence). The CDR3 is CASSWAGGTGATGELFF. The DNA of the CDR3 is TGTGCCAGCAGCTGGGCCGGGGGGACAGGGGCTACCGGGGAGCTGTTTTTT.

V gene TRBV5-1 combines with J gene TRBJ1-3; D possibly corresponds to TRBD1 (5 bases). V dropped 1 base and J dropped 0 bases, with 17 bases sitting between them. The CDR3 loop spans 18 amino acids. Germline V CDR1 and CDR2: SGHRS, YFSETQ. The CDR3 region has the DNA TGCGCCAGCAGCTTGACGGGGGACGCCCTGATCTCTGGAAACACCATATATTTT. This codes for CASSLTGDALISGNTIYF.

CDR3 region: CASSAAGGLVNEQFF. CDR3 DNA sequence: TGTGCCAGTAGTGCTGCGGGAGGGCTTGTGAATGAGCAGTTCTTC. The genes are TRBV19 and TRBJ2-1; 9 bases align to TRBD2. This CDR3 has 15 residues. Trimming cost V 5 bases and J 7 bases; bases outside gene matches: 9. Germline CDR1 and CDR2: LNHDA and SQIVND (reference sequence).

V and J are TRBV19 and TRBJ2-1; D may be TRBD1 (5 bases). This CDR3 comprises 14 residues. The V end was cut by 4 bases, the J end by 1 base, with 8 bases between. The germline CDR1 and CDR2 sequences are LNHDA and SQIVND (reference sequence). CDR3 region: CASSKHRSYNEQFF. For the CDR3, the DNA is TGTGCCAGTAGTAAGCACAGGTCCTACAATGAGCAGTTCTTC.

The chain recombines TRBV29-1 with TRBJ2-1; TRBD2 matches 11 bases. Trimming at V came to 3 bases and at J to 13 bases, leaving 11 bases not matched to a gene. This CDR3 is built from 14 residues. Germline V gene sequence: CDR1 SQVTM, CDR2 ANQGSEA. CDR3 DNA sequence: TGCAGCGTTGAGGCTAGCGGGAGGCCCCTCCCCCAGTTCTTC. This codes for CSVEASGRPLPQFF.

J is TRBJ2-1 and V is TRBV10-1; 12 bases are shared with TRBD2. This CDR3 has 16 amino acids. Germline-derived CDR1 and CDR2 are WNHNN and SYGVQD (reference sequence). Trimming at V came to 2 bases and at J to 6 bases, leaving 5 bases not matched to a gene. CDR3 sequence: CASSEKTSGSVNEQFF. CDR3 bases: TGCGCCAGCAGTGAGAAGACTAGCGGGAGTGTCAATGAGCAGTTCTTC.

This clone was seen a handful of times. CDR3: CATSFGGTSSYEQYF. The CDR3 coding sequence is TGTGCCACCTCCTTCGGGGGGACCAGCTCCTACGAGCAGTACTTC. The chain recombines TRBV5-6 with TRBJ2-7, with TRBD2 matching over 7 bases. CDR3 length: 15 residues. The germline V gene encodes CDR1 SGHDT and CDR2 YYEEEE. V lost 9 bases, J lost 0 bases, and 12 bases stayed unmatched.

The rearrangement links TRBV10-2 to TRBJ1-5, with 7 positions matching TRBD1. CDR3 size: 17 residues. CDR1 and CDR2 from the germline V gene are WSHSY and SAAADI. V lost 5 bases, J lost 2 bases, and 12 bases stayed unmatched. CDR3 sequence reads: CASSRQGEGFGNQPQHF. The CDR3 region has the DNA TGCGCCAGCAGTCGACAGGGTGAAGGATTCGGCAATCAGCCCCAGCATTTT.

The chain links TRBV2 to TRBJ2-2; D ambiguous. V lost 8 bases, J lost 1 base, and 11 bases lay in between. The CDR3 extends over 14 amino acids. Germline CDR1 is SNHLY and CDR2 is FYNNEI. The CDR3 region is CASRQGQNTGELFF. The CDR3 nucleotides read TGTGCCAGCCGACAAGGTCAGAACACCGGGGAGCTGTTTTTT.

This chain connects TRBV3-1 (or the pseudogene TRBV3-2) to TRBJ1-2; D is unresolved. This CDR3 contains 14 residues. Germline CDR1 is LGHDT and CDR2 is YNNKEL (reference sequence). With 1 base removed from V and 4 bases from J, the gap between germline ends came to 10 bases. CDR3 DNA: TGTGCCAGCAGCCAAGGAGGGATCTCCTATGGCTACACCTTC. Its protein is CASSQGGISYGYTF.

J is TRBJ2-5 and V is TRBV7-9, with 8 bases matching TRBD2. This CDR3 has 15 residues. The V gene end was trimmed by 2 bases and the J gene end by 1 base; junction bases not matched to a gene: 3. Looked up from germline, CDR1 is SEHNR and CDR2 is FQNEAQ (reference sequence). CDR3 region: CASSLLAGSQETQYF. DNA for the CDR3: TGTGCCAGCAGCTTACTAGCGGGCTCCCAAGAGACCCAGTACTTC.

This clone has just one count. The V gene is TRBV10-3, the J gene TRBJ2-5; D gene ambiguous. Germline V gives CDR1 ENHRY, CDR2 SYGVKD. The CDR3 has 14 residues. V lost 0 bases and J 5 bases, leaving 10 bases between the germline ends. The CDR3 spells CAISESTGGETQYF. DNA for the CDR3: TGTGCCATCAGTGAGTCAACGGGTGGGGAGACCCAGTACTTC.

The rearrangement uses TRBV11-1 and TRBJ2-1; the D gene is possibly TRBD1 (6 bases). V was clipped by 2 bases and J by 1 base, with 6 bases between them. The V gene's germline CDR1 is SGHAT and CDR2 FQDESV (reference sequence). CDR3 size: 14 residues. The CDR3 is CASSLTGSYNEQFF. The CDR3 DNA reads as TGTGCCAGCAGCTTAACAGGGTCCTACAATGAGCAGTTCTTC. Supplemented by reference TRBV11-1 and TRBJ2-1, the full variable domain reads EAEVAQSPRYKITEKSQAVAFWCDPISGHATLYWYRQILGQGPELLVQFQDESVVDDSQLPKDRFSAERLKGVDSTLKIQPAELGDSAMYLCASSLTGSYNEQFFGPGTRLTVL.

This chain links TRBV19 with TRBJ1-5; the D gene is possibly TRBD1 (5 bases). CDR1 and CDR2 (germline): LNHDA, SQIVND (reference sequence). The CDR3 loop spans 16 amino acids. V was clipped by 1 base and J by 4 bases, with 14 bases between them. The CDR3 protein is CASSIAQGLSNQPQHF. CDR3 bases: TGTGCCAGTAGTATAGCCCAGGGTCTGAGTAATCAGCCCCAGCATTTT.